This is a list of T cell receptor beta chains from one sample in a study of siplizumab effects on memory and regulatory T cells. Sequenced by immunoSEQ multiplex PCR; TCRdb stores in-frame clones only, minus some. The sample yields about 120,000 clones, approximately 92% seen once. Specimen: CD4+ T cells sorted from blood. Receptors originate from a human donor in good health. Each CDR3 is given with its conserved first and last residue. The D gene is left open where the match is weak. The size entry is marked missing in some rows and otherwise reads once, few, many or a size class.

CDR3aa,CDR3nt,len,j_gene,v_gene,abundance,d_gene
CASSERGLAGASSYNEQFF,TGTGCCAGCAGTGAAAGGGGACTAGCGGGGGCGAGCTCCTACAATGAGCAGTTCTTC,19,TRBJ2-1,TRBV6-1,NA,TRBD2
CASSIRVTGEKLFF,TGTGCCAGTAGTATACGGGTGACGGGGGAAAAACTGTTTTTT,14,TRBJ1-4,TRBV19,NA,NA
CASSPGTSGQETQYF,TGCGCCAGCAGTCCCGGGACTAGCGGCCAAGAGACCCAGTACTTC,15,TRBJ2-5,TRBV10-1,NA,TRBD2
CASRTRGNQPQHF,TGTGCCAGCAGGACAAGGGGCAATCAGCCCCAGCATTTT,13,TRBJ1-5,TRBV28,NA,NA
CASSQARKRGETQYF,TGTGCCAGCAGCCAAGCGAGGAAGCGGGGAGAGACCCAGTACTTC,15,TRBJ2-5,TRBV14,NA,TRBD2
CASSYERGGQETQYF,TGTGCCAGCAGTTATGAGAGGGGCGGACAAGAGACCCAGTACTTC,15,TRBJ2-5,TRBV6-5,NA,NA
CASSFVGLANTGELFF,TGTGCCAGCAGCTTCGTCGGACTAGCGAACACCGGGGAGCTGTTTTTT,16,TRBJ2-2,TRBV7-2,NA,TRBD2
CASSLDGTKYEQYF,TGTGCCAGCAGCTTAGATGGGACAAAATACGAGCAGTACTTC,14,TRBJ2-7,TRBV11-2,NA,NA
CASSRERNQPQHF,TGTGCCAGTTCCCGGGAACGTAATCAGCCCCAGCATTTT,13,TRBJ1-5,TRBV6-1,NA,NA
CASSPGEMNTGELFF,TGTGCCAGTAGTCCAGGGGAAATGAACACCGGGGAGCTGTTTTTT,15,TRBJ2-2,TRBV19,NA,NA
CASSEGRESYGYTF,TGTGCCAGCAGTGAAGGCAGGGAATCCTATGGCTACACCTTC,14,TRBJ1-2,TRBV6-1,once,NA
CASSPLAGGSTDTQYF,TGTGCCAGCAGCCCCCTAGCGGGGGGGAGCACAGATACGCAGTATTTT,16,TRBJ2-3,TRBV5-4,NA,TRBD2
CAISDRVVSQPQHF,TGTGCCATCAGTGACAGGGTGGTGAGTCAGCCCCAGCATTTT,14,TRBJ1-5,TRBV10-3,NA,NA
CASSGPVGDGYTF,TGTGCCAGCAGCGGCCCGGTCGGGGATGGCTACACCTTC,13,TRBJ1-2,TRBV7-9,NA,NA
CASSLGHAGGTGPFQYF,TGTGCCAGCAGCTTGGGACACGCCGGCGGGACAGGGCCCTTCCAGTACTTC,17,TRBJ2-5,TRBV7-9,once,TRBD1
CATPGTSGYNEQFF,TGTGCTACGCCCGGGACTAGCGGCTACAATGAGCAGTTCTTC,14,TRBJ2-1,TRBV30,NA,TRBD2